This T cell receptor (beta chain) was recovered during a study of identical twins. This clonotype was recorded a few times. Its specificity is not known. The CDR3 runs 15 residues. V lost 5 bases and J lost 4; bases outside the gene matches: 7. In germline, CDR1 is SGHNT, CDR2 YENEEA. Using its own MiXCR run on the 5' RACE reads, TCRdb lists one record per CDR3 protein. The table records roughly 710,000 distinct CDR3 sequences, around 6% of them present only once. Whole-study findings and limits: In drawing conclusions, the study used cross-sectional statistical analysis and did not follow the same donors.

The sequencing sample was made of naive T cells sorted from blood. V is TRBV11-3 and J is TRBJ2-2; 7 bases align to TRBD1. This receptor was identified in a man aged 18 to 30 in good health. Here the CDR3 DNA reads TGTGCCAGCAGCCCCCAGACAGGGTTCACCGGGGAGCTGTTTTTT. Translation: CASSPQTGFTGELFF.